This T cell receptor (beta chain) originates from a study of cytotoxic CD8 clonotypes in ibrutinib-treated CLL. Study summary: Within the patient group, about a dozen were relapsed/refractory and fewer than 16 treatment-naive, and around 18 were IGHV unmutated. Response material was collected after a median approximately 12 months of treatment, range 6 to 36.

Genomic DNA in a quantity of approximately 1.8 micrograms was derived from cryopreserved PBMCs for TCR beta libraries. Assay used: immunoSEQ multiplex PCR; TCRdb lists only in-frame clones, some missing. This table holds approximately 100,000 clones, approximately 80% found once. This CDR3 region has 16 residues. The V end was cut by 2 bases, the J end by 2 bases, with 14 bases between. The germline gives CDR1 SGHRS, CDR2 YFSETQ. V gene TRBV5-1 combines with J gene TRBJ2-1; D possibly corresponds to TRBD2 (5 bases). The source of this sequence is a human donor with chronic lymphocytic leukemia. The source was PBMCs, collected after 24 months of ibrutinib treatment. This CDR3 reads CASSFSLRGTYNEQFF. For the CDR3, the DNA is TGCGCCAGCAGCTTCTCATTACGGGGAACCTACAATGAGCAGTTCTTC.